Below, 27 T cell receptor beta chains from the same sample are listed, as sequenced in a study of blood T cell repertoires in COVID-19. Sequencing was performed with immunoSEQ multiplex PCR; in TCRdb, only in-frame clones are kept and a portion is missing. The sample has 360,000 or so clones, roughly 91% seen once; the top ten hold 1.5% to 2%. What was sequenced was PBMCs or T cells enriched from blood (not recorded which). These receptor sequences come from a woman aged 25 to 45 who had recovered from COVID-19.

The chain has TRBV7-9 and TRBJ1-1; D gene ambiguous. This CDR3 region has 16 residues. Deletions cut 1 base from V and 0 bases from J, with 12 bases between. The germline gives CDR1 SEHNR, CDR2 FQNEAQ (reference sequence). In DNA, the CDR3 is TGTGCCAGCAGCTTAGACTTATCGGCGGTGAACACTGAAGCTTTCTTT. The encoded protein is CASSLDLSAVNTEAFF.

The V gene is TRBV19, the J gene TRBJ2-1; 11 nucleotides match TRBD2. The CDR3 is 14 residues long. Germline CDR1 LNHDA, CDR2 SQIVND (reference sequence). V was clipped by 5 bases and J by 8 bases; unmatched bases: 5. The CDR3 loop reads CASSLGLAGYEQFF. Here the CDR3 DNA reads TGTGCCAGTAGTTTAGGACTAGCGGGCTATGAGCAGTTCTTC. The variable domain in full, with the rest retrieved from reference TRBV19 and TRBJ2-1, is DGGITQSPKYLFRKEGQNVTLSCEQNLNHDAMYWYRQDPGQGLRLIYYSQIVNDFQKGDIAEGYSVSREKKESFPLTVTSAQKNPTAFYLCASSLGLAGYEQFFGPGTRLTVL.

This clone has only one observation. This sequence joins TRBV13 and TRBJ1-6, with D possibly TRBD1 on 5 matching bases. Per germline, CDR1 PRHDT and CDR2 FYEKMQ (reference sequence). Trimming left V 2 bases short and J 5 bases short, with 13 bases between. This CDR3 is built from 16 residues. This CDR3 is CASSLSGVLDNSPLHF. The CDR3 DNA reads as TGTGCCAGCAGCTTATCGGGGGTGTTGGATAATTCACCCCTCCACTTT.

This rearrangement joins TRBV5-1 to TRBJ1-6, with 11 bases lining up with TRBD1. V lost 7 bases, J lost 7 bases, and 7 bases stayed unmatched. Germline V lookup: CDR1 SGHRS, CDR2 YFSETQ. The length of the CDR3 is 15 residues. The DNA of the CDR3 is TGCGCCAGCCGCTGGACAGGGGGCGAAAATTCACCCCTCCACTTT. It yields the protein CASRWTGGENSPLHF.

This chain uses TRBV7-9 with TRBJ2-3, with D possibly matching TRBD2 (6 bases). The germline V gene has CDR1 SEHNR and CDR2 FQNEAQ (reference sequence). Trimming pared 8 bases from V and 2 bases from J, leaving 14 bases between. CDR3 length equals 14 residues. CDR3 loop: CASSPGLSTDTQYF. The CDR3 nucleotides read TGTGCCAGCTCACCGGGACTCTCCACAGATACGCAGTATTTT.

The chain's CDR3 is CASSEWTGGTDTQYF. In DNA, the CDR3 is TGTGCCAGCAGTGAGTGGACAGGGGGCACAGATACGCAGTATTTT. The V call is TRBV2, the J call TRBJ2-3, with 9 nucleotides matching TRBD1. V lost 3 bases and J lost 1; bases outside the gene matches: 2. The CDR3 runs to 15 residues. Germline V gene data show CDR1 as SNHLY and CDR2 as FYNNEI.

V gene TRBV4-3 combines with J gene TRBJ2-3; 11 positions agree with TRBD1. Trimming took 4 bases from V and 3 from J; bases not matched to a gene: 3. The CDR3 is 15 residues long. The germline V gene has CDR1 LGHNA and CDR2 YSLEER. The CDR3 loop reads CASSRDRGFTDTQYF. CDR3 DNA: TGCGCCAGCAGCCGGGACAGGGGGTTTACAGATACGCAGTATTTT.

The chain combines TRBV5-4 with TRBJ1-6, with unresolved D. V gave up 0 bases and J gave up 7 bases, with 14 bases separating them. This CDR3 contains 16 residues. Germline CDR1 reads SGHNT; CDR2 reads YYREEE (reference sequence). CDR3 region: CASSLALGAGNSPLHF. As DNA, the CDR3 is TGTGCCAGCAGCTTGGCCTTGGGCGCGGGGAATTCACCCCTCCACTTT. The complete variable domain, with remaining parts taken from reference TRBV5-4 and TRBJ1-6, reads ETGVTQSPTHLIKTRGQQVTLRCSSQSGHNTVSWYQQALGQGPQFIFQYYREEENGRGNFPPRFSGLQFPNYSSELNVNALELDDSALYLCASSLALGAGNSPLHFGNGTRLTVT.

DNA for the CDR3: TGTGCCAGCAGCGTAGATCCCCGCAGGGGTTCACCCCTCCACTTT. Protein: CASSVDPRRGSPLHF. The V and J genes are TRBV9 and TRBJ1-6; tentatively, D is TRBD1 (6 bases). Germline V gene sequence: CDR1 SGDLS, CDR2 YYNGEE. The CDR3 is 15 residues long. The ends were cut back, 0 bases at V and 9 bases at J, with 13 bases in the middle.

V is TRBV29-1 and J is TRBJ2-2; D is ambiguous. This CDR3 has 12 amino acids. Trimming removed 7 bases at V and 7 bases at J, with 13 bases between. Germline V gives CDR1 SQVTM, CDR2 ANQGSEA. CDR3 loop: CSAVTGGGELFF. CDR3 sequence (DNA): TGCAGCGCCGTTACGGGTGGCGGGGAGCTGTTTTTT.

The CDR3 nucleotides are TGCAGCGTTTGTAGGGTATGGGACACGGAAAGGGGCACTGAAGCTTTCTTT. Translating it yields CSVCRVWDTERGTEAFF. The chain joins TRBV29-1 to TRBJ1-1, with D perhaps matching TRBD1 (6 bases). Looked up from germline, CDR1 is SQVTM and CDR2 is ANQGSEA. V shed 5 bases and J shed 4 bases, with 26 bases lying between them. This CDR3 has 17 amino acids.

The rearrangement links TRBV5-4 to TRBJ2-1, with D hard to call. Per germline, CDR1 SGHNT and CDR2 YYREEE (reference sequence). Trimming stripped 5 bases from V and 0 bases from J, with 18 bases between. The CDR3 totals 17 residues. The CDR3 sequence: CASRPTDFKRSYNEQFF. The CDR3 DNA reads TGTGCCAGCAGACCCACCGACTTCAAACGCTCCTACAATGAGCAGTTCTTC. Filled out from reference TRBV5-4 and TRBJ2-1, the complete variable domain reads ETGVTQSPTHLIKTRGQQVTLRCSSQSGHNTVSWYQQALGQGPQFIFQYYREEENGRGNFPPRFSGLQFPNYSSELNVNALELDDSALYLCASRPTDFKRSYNEQFFGPGTRLTVL.

This clone was observed a handful of times. The V and J genes are TRBV9 and TRBJ1-1, with TRBD1 matching over 8 bases. The trim removed 1 base at V and 1 base at J, leaving 3 bases unmatched. The germline gives CDR1 SGDLS, CDR2 YYNGEE. This CDR3 is 15 amino acids long. In nucleotides, the CDR3 is TGTGCCAGCAGCGTACAGGGGGCCCAGAACACTGAAGCTTTCTTT. Translation: CASSVQGAQNTEAFF.

The rearrangement joins TRBV27 to TRBJ2-5, with D possibly matching TRBD1 (8 bases). Trimming left V 11 bases short and J 5 bases short, with 24 bases between. This CDR3 has 15 residues. The V gene's germline CDR1 is MNHEY and CDR2 SMNVEV (reference sequence). CDR3: CAGATGGVHWETQYF. DNA of the CDR3: TGTGCCGGGGCCACAGGGGGGGTCCACTGGGAGACCCAGTACTTC.

This clone was seen a single time. The chain joins TRBV3-1 (or the pseudogene TRBV3-2) to TRBJ1-6; D possibly corresponds to TRBD1 (5 bases). The CDR3 runs 15 residues. Deletions cut 1 base from V and 8 bases from J, with 12 bases between. CDR1 LGHDT and CDR2 YNNKEL come from the germline V gene (reference sequence). The CDR3 coding sequence is TGTGCCAGCAGCCAAGGGTGGGGGGTAGATTCACCCCTCCACTTT. It codes for CASSQGWGVDSPLHF.

V and J are TRBV19 and TRBJ1-1; 9 nucleotides match TRBD1. The CDR3 extends over 20 amino acids. Unmatched junction bases numbered 22, after V lost 4 bases and J lost 4 bases. In germline, CDR1 is LNHDA, CDR2 SQIVND (reference sequence). CDR3 loop: CASSSEGQGIWAGSGTEAFF. In DNA, the CDR3 is TGTGCCAGTAGTAGTGAGGGACAGGGTATCTGGGCGGGGAGCGGCACTGAAGCTTTCTTT.

The table lists this clone with a few counts. The genes are TRBV11-1 and TRBJ2-5; 10 nucleotides match TRBD2. J lost 5 bases, V lost 0 bases, and 6 bases had no gene match. Germline V gene lookup returns CDR1 SGHAT and CDR2 FQDESV (reference sequence). This CDR3 contains 16 residues. The CDR3 loop reads CASSLAASGSAETQYF. DNA of the CDR3: TGTGCCAGCAGCTTAGCGGCTAGCGGGAGTGCCGAGACCCAGTACTTC.

This clone was seen a single time. V gene TRBV2 combines with J gene TRBJ1-1; D is ambiguous. V lost 5 bases and J 0 bases, leaving 7 bases between the germline ends. The CDR3 extends over 13 amino acids. Germline-derived CDR1 and CDR2 are SNHLY and FYNNEI. The CDR3 loop is CASSMKLNTEAFF. The CDR3 nucleotides are TGTGCCAGCAGTATGAAGCTGAACACTGAAGCTTTCTTT.

This chain links TRBV30 with TRBJ2-3, with TRBD2 matching over 9 bases. With V trimmed by 4 bases and J by 0 bases, 2 bases remained unmatched. This CDR3 comprises 14 residues. From germline, CDR1 is GTSNPN and CDR2 SVGIG (reference sequence). CDR3 DNA: TGTGCCTGGACTAGCGGGACGAGCACAGATACGCAGTATTTT. The encoded protein is CAWTSGTSTDTQYF.

The chain links TRBV28 to TRBJ2-3; TRBD2 matches at 12 bases. CDR1 is MDHEN, CDR2 SYDVKM, per germline. V was clipped by 6 bases and J by 11 bases; unmatched bases: 12. The CDR3 spans 15 residues. The CDR3 loop reads CASSSASGRAQGQYF. The CDR3 DNA follows: TGTGCCAGCAGCTCCGCTAGCGGGAGGGCCCAGGGGCAGTATTTT.

This clone occurred many times. The rearrangement uses TRBV19 and TRBJ2-3; D remains ambiguous. This CDR3 region has 14 residues. Germline CDR1 LNHDA, CDR2 SQIVND (reference sequence). Trimming removed 3 bases from V and 5 bases from J, with 12 bases in between. CDR3 amino acids: CASSILAARDTQYF. The DNA for the CDR3 is TGTGCCAGTAGTATCCTCGCGGCCAGAGATACGCAGTATTTT.

The chain links TRBV15 to TRBJ2-5; TRBD2 might be the D (6 bases). The CDR3 runs to 14 residues. V lost 3 bases and J 4 bases, leaving 12 bases between the germline ends. Germline V gene data show CDR1 as LNHNV and CDR2 as YYDKDF (reference sequence). The CDR3: CATSSSGAAETQYF. DNA of the CDR3: TGTGCCACCAGCAGCTCGGGAGCTGCAGAGACCCAGTACTTC.

This rearrangement joins TRBV6-5 to TRBJ1-5; 8 bases are shared with TRBD1. CDR3 size: 16 residues. J gave up 4 bases and V 6 bases, and 11 bases lay outside the gene matches. Germline CDR1 reads MNHEY; CDR2 reads SVGAGI. This CDR3 reads CASSYAGQGLNQPQHF. For the CDR3, the DNA is TGTGCCAGCAGCTACGCTGGACAGGGATTAAATCAGCCCCAGCATTTT.

Only a few counts were recorded for this clone. V usage is TRBV4-3 and J usage is TRBJ1-4, with 7 bases fitting TRBD1. Germline V gene sequence: CDR1 LGHNA, CDR2 YSLEER. CDR3 length: 15 amino acids. V shed 4 bases, J shed 6 bases, and the junction held 8 bases outside the gene matches. CDR3 in DNA: TGCGCCAGCAGCCCAACAGGGGACAAAGATGAAAAACTGTTTTTT. This sequence encodes CASSPTGDKDEKLFF.

This chain joins TRBV7-9 and TRBJ1-5, with 8 bases that match TRBD1. Losses at the gene ends were 4 bases for V and 5 bases for J; bases not matched to a gene: 10. Germline CDR1 SEHNR, CDR2 FQNEAQ (reference sequence). CDR3 size: 16 residues. The CDR3 spells CASSSSTGEVDQPQHF. The CDR3 nucleotides are TGTGCCAGCAGCTCCTCGACAGGGGAGGTGGATCAGCCCCAGCATTTT.

The chain joins TRBV29-1 to TRBJ1-5; D not resolved. In germline, CDR1 is SQVTM, CDR2 ANQGSEA. Trimming left V 0 bases short and J 4 bases short, with 7 bases between. The CDR3 covers 13 residues. The CDR3 sequence: CSVEEQANQPQHF. CDR3 bases: TGCAGCGTTGAAGAGCAGGCTAATCAGCCCCAGCATTTT. The variable domain in full, with the rest retrieved from reference TRBV29-1 and TRBJ1-5, is SAVISQKPSRDICQRGTSLTIQCQVDSQVTMMFWYRQQPGQSLTLIATANQGSEATYESGFVIDKFPISRPNLTFSTLTVSNMSPEDSSIYLCSVEEQANQPQHFGDGTRLSIL.

The chain recombines TRBV3-1 (or the pseudogene TRBV3-2) with TRBJ2-2; tentatively, D is TRBD1 (6 bases). Germline V CDR1 and CDR2: LGHDT, YNNKEL (reference sequence). This CDR3 has 17 amino acids. Between the trimmed V and J ends, which lost 1 base and 0 bases, there was a span of 12 bases. The DNA of the CDR3 is TGTGCCAGCAGCCAAGTTTCTGGGGGCACGAACACCGGGGAGCTGTTTTTT. This gives the protein CASSQVSGGTNTGELFF.